These 14 T cell receptor beta chains were all obtained from the same sample, sequenced in a study of T cell changes during pregnancy in multiple sclerosis (dated by TCRdb to the late 2010s). Library prep was done by the immunoSEQ multiplex PCR assay. Here the immuneACCESS table is served through TCRdb, limited to in-frame sequences with V and J called. Missing clones are a known gap in these copies; in checked studies unresolved V genes cover under half, and the rest lacks a known reason. Here the sample has about 50,000 clones; over 90% occur a single time. Of the sample, around 0.6% is held by the ten largest clones. The source material was CD4+ T cells from peripheral blood mononuclear cells, sampled after pregnancy. The receptor source for this set is a female donor in good health, enrolled as a control in a pregnancy study.

This chain connects TRBV28 to TRBJ1-2, with a tentative D call TRBD1 (6 bases). CDR1 and CDR2 from the germline V gene are MDHEN and SYDVKM. The ends were cut back, 5 bases at V and 8 bases at J, with 15 bases in the middle. The CDR3 contains 13 residues. CDR3 sequence: CASSRQQGGGYTF. CDR3 in DNA: TGTGCCAGCAGTCGCCAACAGGGAGGGGGCTACACCTTC.

This clone is a singleton in its sample. The chain has TRBV9 and TRBJ1-6, with 9 bases fitting TRBD1. The germline CDR1 and CDR2 sequences are SGDLS and YYNGEE. The CDR3 covers 17 residues. After removal of 0 bases from V and 7 bases from J, the junction contained 8 bases not matched to a gene. The CDR3 sequence is CASSVGGTGIRNSPLHF. CDR3 bases: TGTGCCAGCAGCGTAGGGGGGACAGGGATCCGAAATTCACCCCTCCACTTT.

This chain uses TRBV4-1 with TRBJ2-7; perhaps TRBD2 as D (7 bases). Germline V lookup: CDR1 MGHRA, CDR2 YSYEKL. Trimming removed 0 bases at V and 9 bases at J, with 15 bases between. CDR3 length equals 14 residues. CDR3 bases: TGCGCCAGCAGCCAAGAATGGGGGGGCGGTGGGCAGTACTTC. The encoded protein is CASSQEWGGGGQYF.

A single count supports this clone. The chain's CDR3 is CASSPGDRGHTGELFF. CDR3 coding DNA: TGTGCCAGCTCCCCCGGGGACAGGGGGCACACCGGGGAGCTGTTTTTT. J is TRBJ2-2 and V is TRBV18; 12 bases are shared with TRBD1. Germline CDR1 is KGHSH and CDR2 is LQKENI. The CDR3 is made up of 16 amino acids. V dropped 6 bases and J dropped 3; count of bases not matched to a gene: 5.

This chain connects TRBV6-6 to TRBJ2-7; unclear D gene. Per the germline V gene, CDR1 is MNHNY and CDR2 is SVGAGI (reference sequence). Between the trimmed V and J ends, which lost 0 bases and 2 bases, there was a span of 2 bases. The CDR3 spans 12 residues. The CDR3 sequence is CASSYSAYEQYF. CDR3 DNA: TGTGCCAGCAGTTACTCCGCCTACGAGCAGTACTTC.

The rearrangement links TRBV5-4 to TRBJ2-1; tentative D call: TRBD1 (5 bases). This CDR3 comprises 13 residues. V was trimmed by 4 bases and J by 5 bases, leaving 10 bases between them. Germline CDR1 reads SGHNT; CDR2 reads YYREEE (reference sequence). The CDR3 spells CASSSRQHNEQFF. In DNA form, the CDR3 reads TGTGCCAGCAGCAGCAGACAGCACAATGAGCAGTTCTTC.

This chain links TRBV5-4 with TRBJ1-2; perhaps TRBD1 as D (5 bases). The CDR3 spans 15 residues. Germline CDR1 SGHNT, CDR2 YYREEE (reference sequence). V was pared by 2 bases and J by 8 bases, with 19 bases between. CDR3 sequence (DNA): TGTGCCAGCAGCTTAACTTTACCAGGGAGGGAAGGCTACACCTTC. This codes for CASSLTLPGREGYTF.

The sample holds a few counts of this clone. The gene calls are TRBV2 and TRBJ2-7, with TRBD1 matching 9 bases. CDR1 is SNHLY, CDR2 FYNNEI, per germline. The CDR3 sequence is 14 residues long. J lost 6 bases, V lost 9 bases, and 12 bases had no gene match. The CDR3: CASLRGTGNSEQYF. CDR3 coding DNA: TGTGCCAGTCTACGCGGGACAGGGAATTCCGAGCAGTACTTC. Using reference TRBV2 and TRBJ2-7 for the parts outside the CDR3, the full variable domain is EPEVTQTPSHQVTQMGQEVILRCVPISNHLYFYWYRQILGQKVEFLVSFYNNEISEKSEIFDDQFSVERPDGSNFTLKIRSTKLEDSAMYFCASLRGTGNSEQYFGPGTRLTVT.

This clone was seen a single time. The genes are TRBV6-1 and TRBJ2-3; no firm D call. The CDR3 spans 15 residues. Trimming removed 5 bases from V and 5 bases from J, with 17 bases in between. Per the germline V gene, CDR1 is MNHNS and CDR2 is SASEGT. The CDR3: CASSPPGRELDTQYF. The CDR3 DNA reads as TGTGCCAGCAGTCCACCCGGTCGCGAGTTAGATACGCAGTATTTT.

This clone has only a few counts. The V and J genes are TRBV6-5 and TRBJ2-7, with TRBD2 matching over 10 bases. Germline V gene sequence: CDR1 MNHEY, CDR2 SVGAGI. The CDR3 has 15 amino acids. The V gene end was trimmed by 4 bases and the J gene end by 2 bases; junction bases not matched to a gene: 5. Here the CDR3 DNA reads TGTGCCAGCAGTTGGACTAGCGGTAATACCTACGAGCAGTACTTC. This translates into CASSWTSGNTYEQYF.

The V gene is TRBV29-1, the J gene TRBJ1-1; D is perhaps TRBD1 (5 bases). V was clipped by 0 bases and J by 7 bases, with 12 bases between them. The CDR3 has 13 residues. The germline V gene has CDR1 SQVTM and CDR2 ANQGSEA. Here the CDR3 DNA reads TGCAGCGTTGAAGAAGGGGCGGCAGATGAAGCTTTCTTT. This codes for CSVEEGAADEAFF.

The V gene is TRBV5-4, the J gene TRBJ1-4; 10 nucleotides match TRBD1. CDR3 length equals 14 residues. V was pared by 2 bases and J by 6 bases, with 1 base of the junction left unmatched. The germline gives CDR1 SGHNT, CDR2 YYREEE (reference sequence). CDR3: CASSLGQGDEKLFF. CDR3 coding DNA: TGTGCCAGCAGCTTAGGACAGGGGGATGAAAAACTGTTTTTT.

In its sample, this clone was seen a few times. The chain joins TRBV29-1 to TRBJ1-1, with 10 bases lining up with TRBD1. CDR3 length equals 13 residues. The trim removed 4 bases at V and 7 bases at J, leaving 6 bases unmatched. CDR1 and CDR2 (germline): SQVTM, ANQGSEA. The CDR3 loop reads CSVGDRGRDEAFF. DNA for the CDR3: TGCAGCGTTGGAGACAGGGGGCGCGATGAAGCTTTCTTT.

The chain combines TRBV5-4 with TRBJ1-2; TRBD1 aligns across 7 bases. Germline-derived CDR1 and CDR2 are SGHNT and YYREEE (reference sequence). The CDR3 spans 14 residues. V trimming: 3 bases; J trimming: 4 bases; junction bases outside the gene matches: 6. CDR3 amino acids: CASSSENRGYGYTF. The CDR3 DNA is TGTGCCAGCAGCTCGGAGAACAGGGGCTATGGCTACACCTTC.